This TCR beta chain was captured in a study of blood T cell repertoires in COVID-19. Study overall: Collection of acute and convalescent COVID-19 samples took place in the United States, Italy and Spain.

Using immunoSEQ multiplex PCR, the repertoire was profiled, and TCRdb retains in-frame clones only, with some absent. The sample includes roughly 190,000 clones, approximately 90% of them seen just once. This CDR3 region has 18 residues. Trimming at V came to 1 base and at J to 5 bases, leaving 6 bases not matched to a gene. Germline V gene data show CDR1 as MGHRA and CDR2 as YSYEKL. Sequencing input: PBMCs or T cells enriched from blood (not recorded which). The TCR sequence derives from a woman in her 30s who had recovered from COVID-19. The rearrangement joins TRBV4-1 to TRBJ2-2; 14 bases align to TRBD2. This CDR3 is CASSQGGLAGVGTGELFF. The CDR3 nucleotides are TGCGCCAGCAGCCAAGGGGGACTAGCGGGAGTGGGGACCGGGGAGCTGTTTTTT.